This T cell receptor (beta chain) was profiled in a study of cytomegalovirus exposure and HLA in healthy donors (TCRdb year 2017). Concerning the study at large: A later analysis indicated that the 120 or so validation repertoires were generated on the platform also employed for the 670 or so repertoires of the first cohort. The study aimed to test whether signatures of past pathogen exposure could be identified by cataloging public T cell receptors. In addition to the first cohort of approximately 650 subjects, a separate validation cohort of 130 or so different subjects was used. The study combined high-throughput TCR immunosequencing, statistical association of individual TCRs with disease status, and machine learning to predict cytomegalovirus infection status. The paper's findings and limits, for the study overall: A total of 150 or so TCR beta chains were listed by the study as associated with cytomegalovirus. In a later analysis, TCRs clustered in the first cohort were found to also tend to co-occur in the roughly 120 validation repertoires, with approximately 93% of cluster scores above 0. The validation cohort had no HLA typing available for a later analysis, so co-occurrence within that cohort was assessed over all 120 or so repertoires. A few of the identified cytomegalovirus-associated TCR beta chains were confirmed in vitro to be specific for cytomegalovirus antigens. According to the authors, the approach could potentially be generalized to other disease states and immunological phenotypes. Most TCR sequences were observed very rarely across donors, whereas some public TCRs were present in many individuals. The classifier was reported to diagnose cytomegalovirus status with high specificity and sensitivity in both the original and validation cohorts.

From the germline V gene, CDR1 is SGHDT and CDR2 is YYEEEE. V and J are trimmed by 4 bases and 4 bases, and the gene matches miss 8 bases of the junction. Including the terminal cysteine and phenylalanine, the CDR3 comprises 15 residues. The CDR3 DNA has 45 bases and is translated from base 1. The donors were included in the validation cohort of some 120 subjects, a group kept apart from the roughly 610-subject first cohort. Libraries were made using the immunoSEQ multiplex PCR assay. Regarding the original processing steps: A statistical classification framework was developed to diagnose cytomegalovirus status using the catalog of TCR beta chain sequences. TCRdb mirrors the immuneACCESS table, restricted to in-frame sequences. Some clones are absent from its copies; in checked studies, under half trace to an unresolved V gene, and the reason for the others is unknown. Clonal size and the V and J genes are those of that table, whereas D and trimming came from the DNA. This sample lists about 73,000 clones; 90% to 95% were detected once. The ten largest clonotypes hold 3% to 3.5% of the sample.

To note about this clone: Its antigen remains unidentified. It has no much larger one-base neighbor in the sample; base qualities were not kept.

Sequences were obtained from PBMCs. The source is a man younger than 30 in good health and CMV-seronegative. The chain was built from TRBV5-6 and TRBJ2-1, with 7 junctional bases fitting TRBD1. The CDR3 region reads CASSLRTGLYNEQFF. The base sequence is TGTGCCAGCAGCCTTCGGACAGGACTTTACAATGAGCAGTTCTTC.